The text below deals with one T cell receptor (beta chain). There are many counts of this clonotype. Its antigen target is currently unknown. No base quality values were provided; no much bigger clone lies one nucleotide off. The library was generated by RT-PCR. Sequencing was carried out with an Illumina HiSeq 2500. In-frame beta chains were kept once TCRdb had trimmed the public reads at Q25 with fastp and called clones with MiXCR. A single entry per CDR3 protein holds the most common genes and DNA from its merged rows. Counted in this sample were about 620,000 distinct CDR3 sequences; around 10% of them appeared once. The top ten constitute approximately 10% of the sample. This sample was taken from a study of response to subunit inactivated influenza vaccine (dated 2018 in TCRdb). Regarding the study in general: Deep quantitative T cell receptor repertoire profiling was used in the study to track responses to a trivalent subunit inactivated influenza vaccine. Results and caveats for the whole study, not just this receptor: The authors suggested that each seasonal influenza vaccination may recruit only a limited number of new T cells.

These data were likewise used in another study, on T cells expressing NK-cell markers. The second study also describes: TCR beta cDNA libraries were prepared using 5'RACE template switching, which introduced a universal primer site and unique molecular identifiers. TCR beta-chain repertoires were profiled in sorted CD3+CD56+NKG2C+, CD3+CD56+NKG2C- and CD3+CD56-NKG2C+ T-cell subsets from fewer than 10 donors. Among the eight sequenced donors, seven were HCMV-seropositive and one was HCMV-seronegative. To restrict sorting to alphabetaTCR-expressing T cells, an anti-gammadeltaTCR antibody was added in several experiments. For 6 or 7 donors, the dominant CD3+CD56+NKG2C+ clonotypes were among the top 10 CD8+ clonotypes and accounted for about 1.0-7.0% of CD8+ T cells. Those dominant clonotypes were again the most abundant among CD3+CD56-NKG2C+ cells in a few donors, at roughly 25-65%. Whether the expanded NKG2C-expressing T cell clones were specific for HCMV antigens remained unclear. Randomly selected healthy volunteers, three men and five women, were used as the eight sequenced donors. HCMV-specific IgG was detected in serum with a commercial ELISA kit to determine HCMV serostatus. Peripheral blood mononuclear cells were isolated from blood by Ficoll density gradient centrifugation. For about 6 donors, bulk peripheral blood T-cell repertoires were additionally sequenced from unsorted PBMC. Priming for cDNA synthesis came from the TCR beta constant segment, and two successive PCR amplification steps followed. The libraries were sequenced on Illumina HiSeq 2000/2500, MiSeq or NextSeq, producing 2 x 150 bp reads. MIGEC was used to demultiplex reads and group the reads by UMI, and MiTCR was used to assemble and quantify clonotypes. To remove erroneous sequences, TCR cDNA sequences were retained only when supported by two or more reads. The tcR package was used for downstream repertoire analysis, and clonotypes were matched across fractions by CDR3 nucleotide sequence plus V segment. Antigen specificity was annotated against VDJdb with VDJmatch, allowing one amino acid substitution in CDR3.

Here the sequenced sample was PBMCs from blood, taken on the day of vaccination. The sequence was collected from a man between 45 and 60 years old who received an inactivated influenza vaccine. Donor details come from another sample of the same person, matched by shared clones.

The CDR3 protein: CASSFNPGALGFPIYF. At the DNA level, the sequence is TGTGCCAGCAGTTTTAACCCCGGGGCCCTCGGTTTCCCCATATATTTT. The sequence links TRBV12-3 or TRBV12-4 to TRBJ1-3; a weak D assignment points to TRBD1 (5 bases agree). V is clipped by 3 bases and J by 11 bases, and the sequence between their germline boundaries is 23 bases long. Its CDR3 holds 16 amino acids, cysteine through phenylalanine. Only the CDR3 region is kept as DNA, spanning 48 bases read in frame from base 1.